This TCR beta chain was identified during a study of T cell repertoires and HLA-DP antigens. In the case of this clone: As yet, its antigen is unknown.

Amplification used primers for 54 TRBV and 13 TRBJ segments. The method was immunoSEQ multiplex PCR; TCRdb's version includes in-frame clones alone and lacks a portion of them. The sample contains 75,000 to 90,000 clones, about nine tenths of which appear only once. Untouched CD4+ T cells were bead-isolated from PBMC at 95% to 98% purity. The germline V gene encodes CDR1 LNHDA and CDR2 SQIVND (reference sequence). The CDR3 is made up of 14 amino acids. V lost 8 bases, J lost 2 bases, and 16 bases lay in between. Whole-study findings and limits: A non-physiological HeLa system presented antigen to total CD4+ responders. Average cumulative frequency of previously undetected clones was about 40% against one allele and around 53% against the other.

The chain combines TRBV19 with TRBJ2-7; no clear D. The specimen was CD4+ T cells from PBMCs. The TCR sequence derives from a man in his fifties in good health and CMV-seronegative. CDR3 sequence (DNA): TGTGCCAGTGGTGTCGGAACTTTCCCCTACGAGCAGTACTTC. Protein sequence: CASGVGTFPYEQYF.